This TCR beta chain emerged from a study of beta chain features in type 1 diabetes. Regarding the study as a whole: Moderate yet significant TCRB CDR3 shortening was seen in Type 1 diabetes patients in all four CD4+ subsets.

The CDR3 sequence is 15 residues long. V lost 2 bases to trimming and J lost 6 bases; unmatched junction nucleotides: 4. Germline lookup yields CDR1 SEHNR and CDR2 FQNEAQ (reference sequence). This clone was counted only a few times. Its antigen remains unidentified. Averaging about 100 mL, one heparinised blood draw was given by each donor. A sort by CD45RO/CCR7/CD25/CD127/CD95/CD27 yielded CD4+ naive, central memory, regulatory and stem cell-like memory cells. Of the isolated RNA, all was reverse transcribed, and so the sequenced material was expressed TCRB transcripts. Repertoires were generated with immunoSEQ multiplex PCR, while TCRdb's copy carries only in-frame clones and drops some. Here the sample spans 250,000 to 350,000 clones, roughly an eighth being singletons.

The sequenced material came from naive CD4+ T cells from blood. The chain couples TRBV7-9 to TRBJ2-1, with TRBD2 matching 10 bases. The TCR was taken from a man aged 25 to 40 with type 1 diabetes. CDR3 sequence: CASSLSGRAGNEQFF. The CDR3 DNA reads TGTGCCAGCAGCTTAAGCGGGAGGGCCGGCAATGAGCAGTTCTTC.